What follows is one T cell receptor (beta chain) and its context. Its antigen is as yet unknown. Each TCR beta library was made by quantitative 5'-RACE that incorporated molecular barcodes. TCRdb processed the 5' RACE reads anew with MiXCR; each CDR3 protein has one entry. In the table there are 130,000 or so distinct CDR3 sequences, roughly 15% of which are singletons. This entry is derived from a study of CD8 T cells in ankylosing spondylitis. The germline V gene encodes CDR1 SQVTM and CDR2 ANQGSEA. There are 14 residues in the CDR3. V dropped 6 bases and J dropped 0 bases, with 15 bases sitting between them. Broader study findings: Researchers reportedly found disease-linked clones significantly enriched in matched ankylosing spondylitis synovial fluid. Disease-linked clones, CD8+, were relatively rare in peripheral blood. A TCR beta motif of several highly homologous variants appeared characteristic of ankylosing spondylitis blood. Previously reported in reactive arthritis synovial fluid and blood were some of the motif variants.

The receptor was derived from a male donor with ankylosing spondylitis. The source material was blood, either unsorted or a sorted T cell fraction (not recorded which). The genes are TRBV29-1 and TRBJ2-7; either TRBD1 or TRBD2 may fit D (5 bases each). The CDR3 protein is CSVDGGGSSYEQYF. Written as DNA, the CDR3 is TGCAGCGTCGATGGGGGTGGGAGCTCCTACGAGCAGTACTTC.